The clone carrying this T cell receptor (beta chain) has a handful of counts. The CDR3 loop spans 16 amino acids. J was trimmed by 3 bases and V by 0 bases; bases with no gene match: 5. Germline CDR1 and CDR2: SGDLS and YYNGEE. The entry originates in a study of blood T cell repertoires in COVID-19. Study as a whole: Sites across the United States, Italy and Spain contributed samples from acute and convalescent COVID-19. T cells, B-cell-depleted T cells, or PBMCs provided the cDNA or gDNA that served as material.

In the original processing: Amplifying reference gene primers gave estimates of nucleated cell counts. Clones were read by immunoSEQ multiplex PCR, and TCRdb kept only the in-frame ones, dropping some. For V, J and clone size, that table is used; D and trimming come from the DNA. Seen here are over 55,000 clones, around four fifths observed once, and the top ten hold roughly 5.3%. The chain employs TRBV9 and TRBJ1-3; 8 nucleotides agree with TRBD1. This receptor was taken from a man between 50 and 59 years old with active COVID-19. The sequenced sample was peripheral blood. The CDR3 nucleotides are TGTGCCAGCAGCGTAGCATCAGGGGGCTTTGGAAACACCATATATTTT. It translates to CASSVASGGFGNTIYF.